The next 25 T cell receptor beta chains were all read from a single sample in a study of radiation and T cells in renal cell carcinoma. This table comes from immunoSEQ multiplex PCR, and its TCRdb copy is limited to in-frame clones, with some not included. The profile shows 120,000 or so clones, about four fifths of them singletons. The time point is: blood 2 weeks post-SBRT. As for treatment: 15 Gy SBRT to primary tumor, nephrectomy 4 weeks later. The source was blood, collected from a patient whose treatment included radiotherapy and nephrectomy. The receptor source for this set is a man between 50 and 59 years old with renal cell carcinoma.

The rearrangement links TRBV6-5 to TRBJ2-3, with 7 nucleotides matching TRBD2. The germline CDR1 and CDR2 sequences are MNHEY and SVGAGI. Germline trimming cut 6 bases from V and 3 bases from J; bases unmatched to any gene: 6. CDR3 length equals 14 residues. CDR3 amino acids: CASRPGGSTDTQYF. The CDR3, as DNA: TGTGCCAGCAGGCCCGGGGGGAGTACAGATACGCAGTATTTT.

This clone has only a few counts. This chain connects TRBV5-6 to TRBJ2-2; no firm D call. The CDR3 has 15 residues. Germline CDR1 reads SGHDT; CDR2 reads YYEEEE. V was shortened by 7 bases and J by 1 base, with 14 bases between the two germline ends. CDR3 nucleotide sequence: TGTGCCAGCTCCTGGCGTGGGCTGAACACCGGGGAGCTGTTTTTT. Translating gives CASSWRGLNTGELFF.

V and J are TRBV7-2 and TRBJ2-7; 7 bases map to TRBD2. From germline, CDR1 is SGHTA and CDR2 FQGNSA. V dropped 2 bases and J dropped 2; count of bases not matched to a gene: 6. This CDR3 region has 15 residues. The CDR3 sequence is CASSLSSGQTYEQYF. CDR3 DNA: TGTGCCAGCAGCTTATCTAGCGGTCAGACCTACGAGCAGTACTTC.

The chain employs TRBV18 and TRBJ1-4; no firm D call. Per the germline V gene, CDR1 is KGHSH and CDR2 is LQKENI. Trimming cost V 2 bases and J 0 bases, with 16 bases left between them. The CDR3 covers 18 residues. Here the CDR3 DNA reads TGTGCCAGCTCACCAATTTGGCAAGAACTTGCAACTAATGAAAAACTGTTTTTT. It is translated as CASSPIWQELATNEKLFF.

This chain links TRBV7-9 with TRBJ2-5; D is unresolved. This CDR3 region has 13 residues. V was trimmed by 2 bases and J by 10 bases, leaving 14 bases between them. In germline, CDR1 is SEHNR, CDR2 FQNEAQ (reference sequence). The chain's CDR3 is CASSLSLPGIQYF. CDR3 sequence (DNA): TGTGCCAGCAGCTTATCGCTCCCTGGGATCCAGTACTTC.

The CDR3 reads CSVVPQQVNYGYTF. The CDR3 DNA sequence: TGCAGCGTTGTCCCCCAACAGGTGAACTATGGCTACACCTTC. This chain uses TRBV29-1 with TRBJ1-2, with D maybe TRBD1 (5 bases). The CDR3 spans 14 residues. CDR1 is SQVTM, CDR2 ANQGSEA, per germline. V lost 4 bases and J 2 bases, leaving 14 bases between the germline ends. Filled out from reference TRBV29-1 and TRBJ1-2, the complete variable domain reads SAVISQKPSRDICQRGTSLTIQCQVDSQVTMMFWYRQQPGQSLTLIATANQGSEATYESGFVIDKFPISRPNLTFSTLTVSNMSPEDSSIYLCSVVPQQVNYGYTFGSGTRLTVV.

This clone appeared a single time. The V gene is TRBV25-1, the J gene TRBJ2-3; 11 bases match TRBD2. The CDR3 has 16 amino acids. Germline-derived CDR1 and CDR2 are MGHDK and SYGVNS. With V trimmed by 3 bases and J by 1 base, 3 bases remained unmatched. CDR3 amino acids: CASSDTSGGGTDTQYF. DNA for the CDR3: TGTGCCAGCAGTGATACTAGCGGGGGTGGCACAGATACGCAGTATTTT. Supplemented by reference TRBV25-1 and TRBJ2-3, the full variable domain reads EADIYQTPRYLVIGTGKKITLECSQTMGHDKMYWYQQDPGMELHLIHYSYGVNSTEKGDLSSESTVSRIRTEHFPLTLESARPSHTSQYLCASSDTSGGGTDTQYFGPGTRLTVL.

This chain joins TRBV4-3 and TRBJ1-2; 8 nucleotides match TRBD1. Germline V gives CDR1 LGHNA, CDR2 YSLEER. The ends lost 1 base at V and 2 bases at J; junction bases unmatched: 3. CDR3 length equals 15 residues. CDR3 DNA sequence: TGCGCCAGCAGCCAAGGAACAGGGGGAAACTATGGCTACACCTTC. Protein product: CASSQGTGGNYGYTF.

The V gene is TRBV6-5, the J gene TRBJ1-1; D is unclear. The CDR3 consists of 15 residues. V shed 0 bases and J shed 4 bases, with 12 bases lying between them. Per the germline V gene, CDR1 is MNHEY and CDR2 is SVGAGI. CDR3 nucleotides: TGTGCCAGCAGTTACTCGAACCTGGAGACCACTGAAGCTTTCTTT. Protein: CASSYSNLETTEAFF.

The chain links TRBV7-3 to TRBJ1-1; a possible D gene is TRBD1 (5 bases). The CDR3 has 14 residues. Germline V gene lookup returns CDR1 SGHTA and CDR2 FQGTGA. The germline V and J ends were trimmed by 5 bases and 3 bases, with 13 bases remaining between them. The CDR3 is CASSPTGGDTEAFF. CDR3 sequence (DNA): TGTGCCAGCAGCCCTACGGGAGGGGACACTGAAGCTTTCTTT.

CDR3 sequence (DNA): TGTGCCACCAGCAGAGATGTACCGACGACAGGGGCATGGCCCCAGCATTTT. Translation gives CATSRDVPTTGAWPQHF. The chain joins TRBV15 to TRBJ1-5; the match to TRBD1 covers 8 bases. With 0 bases clipped from V and 9 bases from J, the junction kept 13 bases outside the gene matches. The CDR3 totals 17 residues. Germline V CDR1 and CDR2: LNHNV, YYDKDF (reference sequence).

V usage is TRBV19 and J usage is TRBJ1-2; 10 bases are a match to TRBD1. The CDR3 runs to 15 residues. Germline V CDR1 and CDR2: LNHDA, SQIVND (reference sequence). After removal of 3 bases from V and 3 bases from J, the junction contained 4 bases not matched to a gene. In DNA form, the CDR3 reads TGTGCCAGTAGTATTGACAGGGGGCCGGACTATGGCTACACCTTC. Translation gives CASSIDRGPDYGYTF.

The rearrangement joins TRBV9 to TRBJ1-4; tentatively, D is TRBD1 (5 bases). Germline CDR1 is SGDLS and CDR2 is YYNGEE. The germline V and J ends were trimmed by 3 bases and 5 bases, with 11 bases remaining between them. The CDR3 runs 14 residues. The CDR3 protein is CASSATDKNEKLFF. The CDR3 nucleotides are TGTGCCAGCAGCGCGACAGATAAAAATGAAAAACTGTTTTTT.

The chain is built from TRBV28 and TRBJ2-5; D perhaps matches TRBD2 (6 bases). Germline-derived CDR1 and CDR2 are MDHEN and SYDVKM. V lost 2 bases and J lost 4, with 17 bases in between. The CDR3 spans 16 residues. DNA for the CDR3: TGTGCCAGCAGTTTAATTCAGCGGAGGGGAATAGAGACCCAGTACTTC. It yields the protein CASSLIQRRGIETQYF.

In this sample, this clone turned up once. V gene TRBV10-3 combines with J gene TRBJ2-7, with TRBD1 identical over 10 bases. Germline V gives CDR1 ENHRY, CDR2 SYGVKD. The CDR3 is made up of 15 amino acids. The junction had 5 bases not matched to a gene; V was cut back by 6 bases and J by 0 bases. CDR3 sequence: CAISPGTGVSYEQYF. Here the CDR3 DNA reads TGTGCCATCAGCCCCGGGACAGGGGTCTCCTACGAGCAGTACTTC.

J is TRBJ2-1 and V is TRBV11-2; TRBD2 aligns across 8 bases. The ends lost 4 bases at V and 11 bases at J; junction bases unmatched: 10. The V gene's germline CDR1 is SGHAT and CDR2 FQNNGV. This CDR3 region has 14 residues. The CDR3 coding sequence is TGTGCCAGCAGCTCACTAGCGGCGATGGCAAAGCAGTTCTTC. Its protein product is CASSSLAAMAKQFF.

The chain combines TRBV20-1 with TRBJ2-5; D remains ambiguous. The CDR3 runs to 11 residues. Germline V lookup: CDR1 DFQATT, CDR2 SNEGSKA (reference sequence). Deletions cut 4 bases from V and 5 bases from J, with 8 bases between. This chain's CDR3 is CSAKSGETQYF. The CDR3 DNA is TGCAGTGCTAAATCTGGGGAGACCCAGTACTTC.

The chain has TRBV7-3 and TRBJ1-2, with 11 bases fitting TRBD1. Per germline, CDR1 SGHTA and CDR2 FQGTGA. V lost 6 bases and J lost 4; bases outside the gene matches: 4. This CDR3 region has 14 residues. In DNA, the CDR3 is TGTGCCAGCAGTACCGGACAGGGGGCCTATGGCTACACCTTC. Amino acids: CASSTGQGAYGYTF.

This clone has just one count. V is TRBV5-1 and J is TRBJ1-3; D not certain. CDR3 length: 17 residues. Germline CDR1 reads SGHRS; CDR2 reads YFSETQ. Trimming left V 1 base short and J 0 bases short, with 14 bases between. The CDR3 bases are TGCGCCAGCAGCTTGAGTTGGGCGGCAAACTCTGGAAACACCATATATTTT. It is translated as CASSLSWAANSGNTIYF.

Only one count was recorded for this clone. This rearrangement joins TRBV14 to TRBJ2-1; D is undetermined. Germline CDR1 is SGHDN and CDR2 is FVKESK. The ends were cut back, 1 base at V and 4 bases at J, with 14 bases in the middle. The CDR3 contains 16 residues. This chain's CDR3 is CASSQGGVAAYNEQFF. DNA for the CDR3: TGTGCCAGCAGCCAAGGCGGCGTGGCGGCGTACAATGAGCAGTTCTTC.

V gene TRBV18 combines with J gene TRBJ1-1, with a possible D match to TRBD1 (5 bases). V lost 5 bases and J lost 11, with 12 bases in between. Germline loops: CDR1 KGHSH, CDR2 LQKENI. The CDR3 sequence is 11 residues long. CDR3 residues: CASSTGEPAFF. The CDR3 DNA follows: TGTGCCAGCTCAACAGGAGAGCCGGCTTTCTTT.

The CDR3 loop reads CASSLADAGGKLFF. In DNA, the CDR3 is TGTGCCAGCAGCTTGGCGGACGCTGGGGGAAAACTGTTTTTT. The chain carries TRBV5-4 and TRBJ1-4; tentatively, D is TRBD1 (5 bases). The germline V gene has CDR1 SGHNT and CDR2 YYREEE (reference sequence). The CDR3 consists of 14 residues. With 0 bases removed from V and 10 bases from J, the gap between germline ends came to 13 bases. The full variable domain, with the rest looked up from reference TRBV5-4 and TRBJ1-4, is ETGVTQSPTHLIKTRGQQVTLRCSSQSGHNTVSWYQQALGQGPQFIFQYYREEENGRGNFPPRFSGLQFPNYSSELNVNALELDDSALYLCASSLADAGGKLFFGSGTQLSVL.

The chain is built from TRBV5-5 and TRBJ2-2, with a weak D call TRBD1 (5 bases). This CDR3 region has 15 residues. Looked up from germline, CDR1 is SGHKS and CDR2 is YYEKEE (reference sequence). The ends were cut back, 0 bases at V and 4 bases at J, with 10 bases in the middle. The CDR3 region is CASSLAQEFTGELFF. Written as DNA, the CDR3 is TGTGCCAGCAGCTTGGCACAGGAGTTCACCGGGGAGCTGTTTTTT.

V and J are TRBV6-5 and TRBJ2-7; D not certain. V was clipped by 0 bases and J by 0 bases, with 6 bases between them. The CDR3 spans 14 residues. The V gene's germline CDR1 is MNHEY and CDR2 SVGAGI. CDR3 sequence (DNA): TGTGCCAGCAGTTACTCGCAGAGCTCCTACGAGCAGTACTTC. Amino acids: CASSYSQSSYEQYF.

The chain combines TRBV6-1 with TRBJ1-2, with D possibly matching TRBD1 (6 bases). CDR1 and CDR2 (germline): MNHNS, SASEGT. With 6 bases removed from V and 5 bases from J, the gap between germline ends came to 13 bases. The CDR3 covers 13 residues. CDR3 DNA: TGTGCCAGCAGGGCAGGGGATCGGTATGGCTACACCTTC. It yields the protein CASRAGDRYGYTF.